These T cell receptor beta chains were read from a single sample in a study of blood T cell repertoires in COVID-19. TCRdb keeps only in-frame clones here, not all; method: immunoSEQ multiplex PCR. The table records about 370,000 clones, 75% to 90% of them present only once. Sequencing input: PBMCs or T cells enriched from blood (not recorded which). These receptors all come from a man aged 18 to 29 who had recovered from COVID-19. The CDR3 runs from the conserved cysteine through the conserved F or W. D genes are given only for firm matches.

j_call v_call d_call cdr3_aa cdr3_nt
TRBJ1-4 TRBV15 NA CATSRDDREKLFF TGTGCCACCAGCAGAGATGACAGGGAAAAACTGTTTTTT
TRBJ1-2 TRBV28 NA CASSTLAGVYTF TGTGCCAGCAGTACCCTGGCGGGGGTCTACACCTTC
TRBJ2-3 TRBV10-3 TRBD2 CAISPHRTSGKSTDTQYF TGTGCCATCAGTCCTCACCGGACTAGCGGGAAATCAACAGATACGCAGTATTTT
TRBJ1-2 TRBV7-2 NA CASSPGEGFNYGYTF TGTGCCAGCAGCCCGGGGGAGGGGTTTAACTATGGCTACACCTTC
TRBJ1-2 TRBV7-9 TRBD1 CASSHTGENYGYTF TGTGCCAGCAGCCATACAGGGGAGAACTATGGCTACACCTTC
TRBJ2-4 TRBV7-8 NA CASSPGLGVLF TGTGCCAGCAGCCCTGGGCTAGGGGTTCTCTTC
TRBJ1-2 TRBV6-2/TRBV6-3 NA CASSPPAGPGYGYTF TGTGCCAGCAGTCCCCCTGCGGGGCCGGGGTATGGCTACACCTTC
TRBJ2-1 TRBV11-2 NA CASSLVASYNEQFF TGTGCCAGCAGCTTAGTAGCATCCTACAATGAGCAGTTCTTC
TRBJ2-5 TRBV5-5 TRBD2 CASSSNGLAETQYF TGTGCCAGCAGCTCTAACGGACTAGCAGAGACCCAGTACTTC
TRBJ2-7 TRBV7-9 NA CASSLVSSYEQYF TGTGCCAGCAGCTTAGTGTCATCCTACGAGCAGTACTTC
TRBJ2-1 TRBV10-3 NA CAISGAFQPPYNEQFF TGTGCCATCAGTGGGGCTTTCCAGCCCCCCTACAATGAGCAGTTCTTC